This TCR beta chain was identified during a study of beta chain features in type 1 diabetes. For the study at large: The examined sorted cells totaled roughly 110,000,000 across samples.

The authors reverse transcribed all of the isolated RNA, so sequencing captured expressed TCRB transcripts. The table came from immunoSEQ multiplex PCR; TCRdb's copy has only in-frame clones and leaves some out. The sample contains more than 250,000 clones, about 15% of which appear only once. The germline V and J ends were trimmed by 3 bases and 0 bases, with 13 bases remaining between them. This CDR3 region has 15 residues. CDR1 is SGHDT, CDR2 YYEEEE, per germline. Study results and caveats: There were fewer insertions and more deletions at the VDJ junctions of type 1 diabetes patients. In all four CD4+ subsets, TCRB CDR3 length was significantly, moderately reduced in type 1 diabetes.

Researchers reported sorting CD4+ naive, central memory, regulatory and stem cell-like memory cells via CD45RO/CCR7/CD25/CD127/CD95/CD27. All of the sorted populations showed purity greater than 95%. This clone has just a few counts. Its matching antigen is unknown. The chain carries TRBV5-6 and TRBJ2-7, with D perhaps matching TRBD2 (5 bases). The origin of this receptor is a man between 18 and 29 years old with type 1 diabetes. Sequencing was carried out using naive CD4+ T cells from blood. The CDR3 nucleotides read TGTGCCAGCAGCTCCCTCGGAGCGGCCTCCTACGAGCAGTACTTC. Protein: CASSSLGAASYEQYF. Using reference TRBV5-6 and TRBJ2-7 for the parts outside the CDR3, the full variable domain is DAGVTQSPTHLIKTRGQQVTLRCSPKSGHDTVSWYQQALGQGPQFIFQYYEEEERQRGNFPDRFSGHQFPNYSSELNVNALLLGDSALYLCASSSLGAASYEQYFGPGTRLTVT.